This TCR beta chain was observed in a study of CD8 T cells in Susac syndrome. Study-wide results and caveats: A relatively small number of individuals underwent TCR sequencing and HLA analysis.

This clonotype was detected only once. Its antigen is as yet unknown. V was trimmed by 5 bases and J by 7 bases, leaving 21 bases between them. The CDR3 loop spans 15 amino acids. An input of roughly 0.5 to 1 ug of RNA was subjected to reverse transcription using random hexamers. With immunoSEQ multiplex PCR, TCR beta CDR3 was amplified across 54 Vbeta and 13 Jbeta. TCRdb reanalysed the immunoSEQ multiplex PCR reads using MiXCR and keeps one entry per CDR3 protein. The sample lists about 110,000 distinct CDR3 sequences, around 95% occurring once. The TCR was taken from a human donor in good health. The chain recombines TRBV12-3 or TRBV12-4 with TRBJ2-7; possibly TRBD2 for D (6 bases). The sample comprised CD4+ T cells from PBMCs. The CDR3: CASSPTGIGSWEQYF. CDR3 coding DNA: TGTGCCAGCAGTCCGACCGGGATCGGGAGCTGGGAGCAGTACTTC.